These T cell receptor beta chains were read from a single sample in a study of T cell responses to AZD1222 COVID-19 vaccine. TCRdb keeps only in-frame clones here, not all; method: immunoSEQ multiplex PCR. The sample comprises tens of thousands of clones, approximately 89% of which are singletons, and 20% rests with the top ten. The sequencing used peripheral blood, collected on day 0 of AZD1222 vaccination. These receptors were obtained from an adult in good health. Both conserved end residues are part of each CDR3. The D gene is left open where the match is weak. The size field is filled for only some rows; it gives once, few, many or a size class.

size: .
J: TRBJ2-7
V: TRBV25-1
D: .
length: 14
DNA: TGTGCCAGCAGTTCAACAGGGATCTCCTACGAGCAGTACTTC
CDR3: CASSSTGISYEQYF

size: .
J: TRBJ2-3
V: TRBV12-5
D: TRBD1
length: 19
DNA: TGTGCTAGTGGATCCCGGACAGGGATAGGATCTTCTAGCACAGATACGCAGTATTTT
CDR3: CASGSRTGIGSSSTDTQYF

size: .
J: TRBJ1-6
V: TRBV11-2
D: .
length: 13
DNA: TGTGCCAGCAGCTTAGGTCAGGGAGCACCCCTCCACTTT
CDR3: CASSLGQGAPLHF

size: .
J: TRBJ2-2
V: TRBV30
D: .
length: 16
DNA: TGTGCCTGGAAGTCCATCGGGGGGCTGGACACCGGGGAGCTGTTTTTT
CDR3: CAWKSIGGLDTGELFF

size: .
J: TRBJ2-7
V: TRBV2
D: TRBD1
length: 18
DNA: TGTGCCAGCAGTGTGAGAGAGACCCGGGACAGGGCATCCTACGAGCAGTACTTC
CDR3: CASSVRETRDRASYEQYF

size: .
J: TRBJ2-7
V: TRBV3-1/TRBV3-2
D: TRBD1
length: 14
DNA: TGTGCCAGCAGTATGACAGGGAACGCCTACGAGCAGTACTTC
CDR3: CASSMTGNAYEQYF

size: .
J: TRBJ1-2
V: TRBV10-2
D: .
length: 12
DNA: TGCGCCAGCAGTGCGGAAGGGGATGGCTACACCTTC
CDR3: CASSAEGDGYTF

size: .
J: TRBJ2-1
V: TRBV3-1/TRBV3-2
D: TRBD2
length: 17
DNA: TGTGCCAGCAGCCTAACTAGCGGGGGGGCCGCGGGATATGAGCAGTTCTTC
CDR3: CASSLTSGGAAGYEQFF

size: .
J: TRBJ2-2
V: TRBV6-5
D: TRBD1
length: 15
DNA: TGTGCCGCCCGTTCAGGGGGCGCCGGTTCCGGGGAGCTGTTTTTT
CDR3: CAARSGGAGSGELFF

size: .
J: TRBJ1-1
V: TRBV28
D: TRBD1
length: 14
DNA: TGTGCCAGCAGCTTACTCATTCAGGGGGCTGAAGCTTTCTTT
CDR3: CASSLLIQGAEAFF

size: .
J: TRBJ2-7
V: TRBV7-8
D: .
length: 15
DNA: TGTGCCAGCAGCTTTAGGGACGGTAGCTCCTACGAGCAGTACTTC
CDR3: CASSFRDGSSYEQYF

size: .
J: TRBJ2-2
V: TRBV6-2/TRBV6-3
D: .
length: 14
DNA: TGTGCCAGCAGTTACCCAACGAACACCGGGGAGCTGTTTTTT
CDR3: CASSYPTNTGELFF

size: .
J: TRBJ1-6
V: TRBV2
D: .
length: 15
DNA: TGTGCCAGCAGTGAAGCGCTTCGGGCAGGAAGGGCCCTCCACTTT
CDR3: CASSEALRAGRALHF

size: few
J: TRBJ1-6
V: TRBV27
D: TRBD1
length: 14
DNA: TGTGCCAGCAGTTTACGGGACAGTAGCTCACCCCTCCACTTT
CDR3: CASSLRDSSSPLHF

size: .
J: TRBJ1-5
V: TRBV28
D: .
length: 15
DNA: TGTGCCAGCAGTCCCCCCTGGGGAGGCAATCAGCCCCAGCATTTT
CDR3: CASSPPWGGNQPQHF

size: .
J: TRBJ2-1
V: TRBV14
D: TRBD2
length: 18
DNA: TGTGCCAGCAGCCACCACGTCGGACTAGCGGGAGATTGGGATGAGCAGTTCTTC
CDR3: CASSHHVGLAGDWDEQFF

size: .
J: TRBJ2-5
V: TRBV3-1/TRBV3-2
D: TRBD2
length: 16
DNA: TGTGCCAGCAGCCACGTCGGGACTAGCGGGCCAGAGACCCAGTACTTC
CDR3: CASSHVGTSGPETQYF

size: .
J: TRBJ1-5
V: TRBV28
D: .
length: 14
DNA: TGTGCCAGCAGTTTATCCCCGAGCAATCAGCCCCAGCATTTT
CDR3: CASSLSPSNQPQHF

size: .
J: TRBJ1-6
V: TRBV10-3
D: .
length: 14
DNA: TGTGCCATCAGTGATGACCCCTATAATTCACCCCTCCACTTT
CDR3: CAISDDPYNSPLHF

size: .
J: TRBJ2-7
V: TRBV19
D: .
length: 15
DNA: TGTGCCAGTAGTAACCGGGACAAGAGCTCCTACGAGCAGTACTTC
CDR3: CASSNRDKSSYEQYF

size: .
J: TRBJ1-6
V: TRBV9
D: .
length: 16
DNA: TGTCCCAGCCGCGCCCGCAGCGGGGGCGGCGATTCACCCCTCCACTTT
CDR3: CPSRARSGGGDSPLHF

size: .
J: TRBJ1-2
V: TRBV30
D: .
length: 12
DNA: TGTGCCTGGAAGGTCGGGGGGCATGGCTACACCTTC
CDR3: CAWKVGGHGYTF

size: .
J: TRBJ2-1
V: TRBV5-5
D: .
length: 17
DNA: TGTGCCAGCAGCTTGACCCCCTTTGAACGGGAGTACAATGAGCAGTTCTTC
CDR3: CASSLTPFEREYNEQFF

size: .
J: TRBJ2-1
V: TRBV27
D: .
length: 17
DNA: TGTGCCAGCAGTAGGCGTGGGGCGATAATCCCCTACAATGAGCAGTTCTTC
CDR3: CASSRRGAIIPYNEQFF

size: .
J: TRBJ2-2
V: TRBV6-5
D: .
length: 13
DNA: TGTGCCAGCAGGGGGCCAAACACCGGGGAGCTGTTTTTT
CDR3: CASRGPNTGELFF

size: few
J: TRBJ1-5
V: TRBV5-6
D: .
length: 17
DNA: TGTGCCAGCAGCCTGCACAGGGTCACTATCGGCAATCAGCCCCAGCATTTT
CDR3: CASSLHRVTIGNQPQHF

size: .
J: TRBJ2-5
V: TRBV5-1
D: TRBD2
length: 17
DNA: TGCGCCAGCAGCACTCAGCTAGCGGGGGGGCTTGGAGAGACCCAGTACTTC
CDR3: CASSTQLAGGLGETQYF

size: few
J: TRBJ1-2
V: TRBV19
D: .
length: 14
DNA: TGTGCCAGTAGTATATCCCCCGCCGAGCAGAGCTACACCTTC
CDR3: CASSISPAEQSYTF

size: .
J: TRBJ1-1
V: TRBV12-3/TRBV12-4
D: TRBD1
length: 12
DNA: TGTGCCAGCAGTTTATTGGGACAGGGAGCTTTCTTT
CDR3: CASSLLGQGAFF

size: .
J: TRBJ2-1
V: TRBV6-5
D: TRBD2
length: 16
DNA: TGTGCCAGCAGTTACTCCCGGGCCCCGGGGGGGAGTGAGCAGTTCTTC
CDR3: CASSYSRAPGGSEQFF

size: .
J: TRBJ1-4
V: TRBV7-9
D: .
length: 12
DNA: TGTGCCAGCAGCCGGTCTAATGAAAAACTGTTTTTT
CDR3: CASSRSNEKLFF

size: .
J: TRBJ1-5
V: TRBV30
D: .
length: 13
DNA: TGTGCCTGGAGTGACGGGGCTGATCAGCCCCAGCATTTT
CDR3: CAWSDGADQPQHF